The rows below give T cell receptor beta chains drawn from one sample of a study of PD-L1 blockade in urothelial cancer. Generated by immunoSEQ multiplex PCR, the TCRdb table keeps only in-frame clones and is missing some. The sample holds roughly 120,000 clones, roughly 89% seen once. The sequencing here drew on PBMCs, taken around atezolizumab (anti-PD-L1) treatment. These receptors were obtained from a man in his 60s with urothelial cancer. CDR3s include the opening cysteine and the closing phenylalanine or tryptophan. A D gene is named only where the DNA matches it firmly. Only some rows state a clone size, as once, few, many or a class for expanded clones.

TRBV4-2,.,TRBJ1-5,.,TGTGCCAGCAGCCAAGAGTTGTCGGCAGGCAGGCAGCCCCAGCATTTT,CASSQELSAGRQPQHF
TRBV2,.,TRBJ1-6,.,TGTGCCAGCAGTGAAGCAAGGACAGTCTCCTATAATTCACCCCTCCACTTT,CASSEARTVSYNSPLHF
TRBV7-3,.,TRBJ2-3,TRBD2,TGTGCCAGCAGCCCCACCGGGACTAGCGCAGATACGCAGTATTTT,CASSPTGTSADTQYF
TRBV27,.,TRBJ1-1,TRBD1,TGTGCCAGCAGTCCCATGGGACAGGCGAACACTGAAGCTTTCTTT,CASSPMGQANTEAFF
TRBV5-1,.,TRBJ1-1,.,TGCGCCAGCAGCACCGGGGGGGGGACTGAAGCTTTCTTT,CASSTGGGTEAFF
TRBV29-1,.,TRBJ1-1,TRBD1,TGCAGCGTTGAGTGGGGACAGGGGGCCGGAGAAGCTTTCTTT,CSVEWGQGAGEAFF
TRBV4-1,.,TRBJ2-3,TRBD2,TGCGCCAGCAGCTTCGGGGGGGGGACAGATACGCAGTATTTT,CASSFGGGTDTQYF
TRBV7-9,.,TRBJ1-4,.,TGTGCCAGCAGTTTTACTAGATCTAATGAAAAACTGTTTTTT,CASSFTRSNEKLFF
TRBV5-1,once,TRBJ1-3,TRBD1,TGCGCCAGCAGCCCGGGACAGGGGGACACCATATATTTT,CASSPGQGDTIYF
TRBV2,.,TRBJ2-5,TRBD2,TGTGCCAGCAGTGAATTATTAGCGGGCCAAGAGACCCAGTACTTC,CASSELLAGQETQYF
TRBV7-6,.,TRBJ2-7,TRBD1,TGTGCCAGCAGCGCCGGACAGGGGTCCTACGAGCAGTACTTC,CASSAGQGSYEQYF
TRBV9,.,TRBJ2-1,.,TGTGCCAGCAGCGCCGGGTTTGGATACAATGAGCAGTTCTTC,CASSAGFGYNEQFF
TRBV5-8,few,TRBJ1-5,TRBD1,TGTGCCAGCAGTACGGGACAGATTAGCAATCAGCCCCAGCATTTT,CASSTGQISNQPQHF
TRBV19,.,TRBJ1-3,TRBD1,TGTGCCAGTACCCCGGGACAGGCCTGGAACACCATATATTTT,CASTPGQAWNTIYF
TRBV2,.,TRBJ2-7,.,TGTGCCAGCAGCTGGGCGGCGGGGATCTCCTACGAGCAGTACTTC,CASSWAAGISYEQYF